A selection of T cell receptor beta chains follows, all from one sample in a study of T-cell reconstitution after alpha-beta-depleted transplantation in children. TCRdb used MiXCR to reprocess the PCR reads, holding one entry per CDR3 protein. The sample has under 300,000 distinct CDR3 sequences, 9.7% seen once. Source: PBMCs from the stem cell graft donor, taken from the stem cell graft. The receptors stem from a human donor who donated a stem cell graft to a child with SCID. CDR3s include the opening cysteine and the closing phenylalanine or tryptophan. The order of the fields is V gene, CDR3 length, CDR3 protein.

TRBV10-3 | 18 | CAISESTPGQGARGEQFF
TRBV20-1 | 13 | CSAKIPGTNEQFF
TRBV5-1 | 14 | CASSWGGPDLEQYF
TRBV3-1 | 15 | CASSLDREWTDTQYF
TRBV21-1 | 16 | CASSKVKGGLDTEAFF
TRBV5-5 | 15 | CASSLSGFWADTQYF
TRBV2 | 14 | CASNRQGSNQPQHF
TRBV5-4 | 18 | CASTPGQGTLGGYNEQFF
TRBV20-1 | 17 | CSARGTSGGPFYNEQFF
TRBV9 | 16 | CASSPIGTSGFYEQYF
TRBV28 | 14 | CASRPSGGTGELFF
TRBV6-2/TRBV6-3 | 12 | CASSSRGTEAFF
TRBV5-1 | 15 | CASSFGTPDTYEQYF
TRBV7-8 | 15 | CASSLVGGSTDTQYF
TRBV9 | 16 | CASSFRRESSYNEQFF
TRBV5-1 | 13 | CASSSELNTEAFF
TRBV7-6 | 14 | CASSRSGGNTEAFF
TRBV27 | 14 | CASSFLGQFNDSTF
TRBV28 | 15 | CASSTPGLLNYGYTF
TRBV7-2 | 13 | CASSLTGAVDYTF
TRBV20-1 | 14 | CSARLGAGANVLTF
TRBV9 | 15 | CASSALDRLSNEQFF
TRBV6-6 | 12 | CASSYVSEKLFF
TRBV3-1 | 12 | CASSLRTYGYTF
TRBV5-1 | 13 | CASSRGPLDEQFF
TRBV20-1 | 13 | CSARDSDYYGYTF
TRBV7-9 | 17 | CASSSIPMGTSSYEQYF
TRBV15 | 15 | CATSSGTGVSTEAFF
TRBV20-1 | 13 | CSARPGQFYGYTF
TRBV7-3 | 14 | CASSLAGVADTQYF
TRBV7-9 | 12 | CASQSEGNTIYF
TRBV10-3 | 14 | CAISERGFENIQYF
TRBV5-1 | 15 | CASSWGGGEDTEAFF
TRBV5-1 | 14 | CASRSLAGEETQYF
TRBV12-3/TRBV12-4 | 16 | CASSSTGYFLNTEAFF
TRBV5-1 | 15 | CASRYAGGHPSGYTF
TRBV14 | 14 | CASSQLGGNTEAFF
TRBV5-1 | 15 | CASSLGKTNTGELFF
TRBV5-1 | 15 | CASSLAVGRDYEQYF
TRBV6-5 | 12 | CASRTGPTEAFF
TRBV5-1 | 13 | CASSFDGLHEQYF
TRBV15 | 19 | CATSRDWPFDSHMNTEAFF
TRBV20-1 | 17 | CSASIPLTSGYYNEQFF
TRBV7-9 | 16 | CASSPGTGPVTDTQYF
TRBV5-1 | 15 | CASGTSGDSTDTQYF
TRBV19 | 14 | CASERRGPGNTIYF
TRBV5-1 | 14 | CASSFDPDRGGYTF
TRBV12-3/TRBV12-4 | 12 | CASSAAGLATFF
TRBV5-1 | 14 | CASSKDRVGDTQYF
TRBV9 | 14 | CASSEDPRGTEAFF
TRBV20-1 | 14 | CSARGTGSYNEQFF
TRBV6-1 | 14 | CASSEAQGSYEQYF